The clone carrying this T cell receptor (beta chain) has at least ten counts. This specimen comes from a study of T cells in Graves' hyperthyroidism and ophthalmopathy. From RNA transcripts, TCR beta CDR3 regions were amplified. The HTBI set primed first-round TCR CDR3 RT-PCR. TCRdb recomputed calls from the multiplex PCR reads with MiXCR, one row per CDR3 protein. The sample has 450,000 to 650,000 distinct CDR3 sequences, roughly 17% seen once. Uncontrolled infection, other autoimmune disease, pregnancy or lactation barred patients from enrollment. Each 10 ml fresh peripheral blood draw supplied the PBMCs. Germline V gene data show CDR1 as MNHNS and CDR2 as SASEGT. The junction had 8 bases not matched to a gene; V was cut back by 5 bases and J by 0 bases. CDR3 length equals 16 residues.

Sequencing was carried out using blood. This receptor was taken from a woman aged 18-29 years with Graves' ophthalmopathy. The chain carries TRBV6-1 and TRBJ2-5, with 8 nucleotides matching TRBD1. CDR3 protein: CASSKRTGSYQETQYF. The CDR3, as DNA: TGTGCCAGCAGTAAACGGACAGGGTCCTACCAAGAGACCCAGTACTTC.